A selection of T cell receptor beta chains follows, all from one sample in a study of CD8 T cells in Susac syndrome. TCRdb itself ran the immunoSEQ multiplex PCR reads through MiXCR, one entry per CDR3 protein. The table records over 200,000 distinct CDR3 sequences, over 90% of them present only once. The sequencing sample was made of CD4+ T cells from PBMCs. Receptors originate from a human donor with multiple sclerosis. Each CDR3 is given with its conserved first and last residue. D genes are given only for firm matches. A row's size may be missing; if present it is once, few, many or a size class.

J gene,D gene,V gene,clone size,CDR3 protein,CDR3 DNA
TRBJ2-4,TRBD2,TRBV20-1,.,CSAYTREGNIQYF,TGCAGTGCTTATACAAGGGAGGGAAACATTCAGTACTTC
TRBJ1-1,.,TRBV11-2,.,CASSLYEGPGAEAFF,TGTGCCAGCAGCTTATATGAGGGGCCAGGCGCTGAAGCTTTCTTT
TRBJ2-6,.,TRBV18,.,CASSPYLGANVLTF,TGTGCCAGCTCACCCTATCTTGGGGCCAACGTCCTGACTTTC
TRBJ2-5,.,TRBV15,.,CATSRDKGPETQYF,TGTGCCACCAGCAGAGATAAGGGTCCGGAGACCCAGTACTTC
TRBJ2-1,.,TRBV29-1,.,CSASNLGDHSEQFF,TGCAGCGCCAGCAACTTGGGTGACCATTCTGAGCAGTTCTTC
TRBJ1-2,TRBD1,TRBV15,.,CATSRGGTASYGYTF,TGTGCCACCAGCAGAGGTGGGACAGCGTCCTATGGCTACACCTTC
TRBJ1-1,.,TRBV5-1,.,CASSLDRTEGTEAFF,TGCGCCAGCAGCTTGGATCGGACCGAGGGGACTGAAGCTTTCTTT
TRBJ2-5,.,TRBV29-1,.,CSVEDLAPGGTQYF,TGCAGCGTTGAAGATCTGGCACCTGGTGGGACCCAGTACTTC
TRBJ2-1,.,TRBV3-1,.,CASSQGSGLGNEQFF,TGTGCCAGCAGCCAAGGGAGCGGGTTGGGCAATGAGCAGTTCTTC
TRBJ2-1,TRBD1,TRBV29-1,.,CSVANRGLGDNEQFF,TGCAGCGTCGCTAACAGGGGATTGGGTGACAATGAGCAGTTCTTC
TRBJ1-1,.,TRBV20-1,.,CSARPGALNTEAFF,TGCAGTGCTAGACCGGGGGCCCTGAACACTGAAGCTTTCTTT
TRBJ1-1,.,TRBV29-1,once,CSVEVAARGTEAFF,TGCAGCGTTGAAGTAGCGGCTAGGGGCACTGAAGCTTTCTTT
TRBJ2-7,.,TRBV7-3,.,CASSYGRLGAYEQYF,TGTGCCAGCAGCTATGGGAGGCTAGGAGCCTACGAGCAGTACTTC
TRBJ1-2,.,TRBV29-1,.,CSVERGGYTF,TGCAGCGTTGAAAGGGGGGGCTACACCTTC
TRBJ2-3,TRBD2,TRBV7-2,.,CASSATSGAIWDTQYF,TGTGCCAGCAGCGCGACTAGCGGGGCCATTTGGGATACGCAGTATTTT
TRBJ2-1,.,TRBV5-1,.,CASSVDLESYNEQFF,TGCGCCAGCAGCGTCGATCTGGAATCCTACAATGAGCAGTTCTTC
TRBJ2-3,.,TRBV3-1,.,CASSPFGARTDTQYF,TGTGCCAGCAGCCCGTTCGGGGCCCGCACAGATACGCAGTATTTT
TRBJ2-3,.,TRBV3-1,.,CASSQGDTQYF,TGTGCCAGCAGCCAGGGAGATACGCAGTATTTT
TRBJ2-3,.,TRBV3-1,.,CASSQAGAEGTQYF,TGTGCCAGCAGCCAAGCGGGGGCCGAGGGTACGCAGTATTTT
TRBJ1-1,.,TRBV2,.,CASSESPGEITEAFF,TGTGCCAGCAGTGAATCACCAGGGGAGATTACTGAAGCTTTCTTT
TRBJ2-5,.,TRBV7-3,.,CASSPPGQETQYF,TGTGCCAGCAGCCCTCCAGGACAAGAGACCCAGTACTTC
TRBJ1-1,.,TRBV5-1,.,CASRHREGTEAFF,TGCGCCAGCAGACACAGGGAGGGCACTGAAGCTTTCTTT
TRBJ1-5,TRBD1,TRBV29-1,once,CSIKLTGTGNGQPQHF,TGCAGCATAAAACTAACCGGGACAGGGAACGGGCAGCCCCAGCATTTT
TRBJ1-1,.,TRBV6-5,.,CASSSASDRNTEAFF,TGTGCCAGCAGCTCTGCCAGTGACAGAAACACTGAAGCTTTCTTT
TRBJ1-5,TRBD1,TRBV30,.,CAWRDRSDEPQHF,TGTGCCTGGAGGGACAGGAGCGACGAGCCCCAGCATTTT
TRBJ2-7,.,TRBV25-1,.,CASSESAASEQYF,TGTGCCAGCAGTGAATCGGCCGCTAGCGAGCAGTACTTC
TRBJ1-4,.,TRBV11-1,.,CASSRLRTNEKLFF,TGTGCCAGCAGCCGTCTAAGAACTAATGAAAAACTGTTTTTT
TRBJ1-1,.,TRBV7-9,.,CASGRGGSNEAFF,TGTGCCAGCGGCAGAGGGGGATCGAATGAAGCTTTCTTT
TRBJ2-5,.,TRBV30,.,CAWDRSTHETQYF,TGTGCCTGGGACCGTTCGACGCACGAGACCCAGTACTTC
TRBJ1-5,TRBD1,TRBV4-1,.,CASSPGQGNLNQPQHF,TGCGCCAGCAGCCCCGGACAGGGGAACCTTAATCAGCCCCAGCATTTT
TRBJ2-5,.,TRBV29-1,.,CSVEGGGQETQYF,TGCAGCGTTGAGGGCGGAGGACAAGAGACCCAGTACTTC
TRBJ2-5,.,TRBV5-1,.,CASSSGLGSQETQYF,TGCGCCAGCAGCTCCGGACTCGGCTCCCAAGAGACCCAGTACTTC
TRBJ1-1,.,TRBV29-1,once,CSVEPDIGTEAFF,TGCAGCGTTGAACCCGACATCGGCACTGAAGCTTTCTTT
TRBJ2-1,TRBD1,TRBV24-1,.,CATSPGTDEQFF,TGTGCCACCAGCCCAGGGACAGATGAGCAGTTCTTC
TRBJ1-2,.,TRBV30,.,CAWTTLSGAGGYTF,TGTGCCTGGACCACGTTGTCCGGGGCAGGGGGCTACACCTTC
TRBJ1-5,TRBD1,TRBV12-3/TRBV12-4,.,CASRTGAHQPQHF,TGTGCCAGCAGGACAGGGGCCCATCAGCCCCAGCATTTT
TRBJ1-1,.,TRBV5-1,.,CASSLADGSTENTEAFF,TGCGCCAGCAGCTTGGCCGATGGCAGTACGGAGAACACTGAAGCTTTCTTT
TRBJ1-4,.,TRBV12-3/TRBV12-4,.,CASSNYEKLFF,TGTGCCAGCAGCAACTATGAAAAACTGTTTTTT
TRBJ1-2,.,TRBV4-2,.,CASSQRRQGKGYTF,TGTGCCAGCAGCCAAAGACGGCAGGGAAAAGGCTACACCTTC
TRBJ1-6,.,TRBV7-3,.,CASSLGGVENNSPLHF,TGTGCCAGCAGCTTGGGGGGAGTGGAAAATAATTCACCCCTCCACTTT
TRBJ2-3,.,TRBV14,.,CASSQEPGPSTDTQYF,TGTGCCAGCAGCCAAGAGCCAGGGCCAAGCACAGATACGCAGTATTTT
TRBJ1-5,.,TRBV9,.,CASSVGTSGQPQHF,TGTGCCAGCAGCGTTGGGACCTCGGGTCAGCCCCAGCATTTT
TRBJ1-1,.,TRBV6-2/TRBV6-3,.,CASSEGLRREAFF,TGTGCCAGCAGTGAGGGGCTTCGAAGGGAAGCTTTCTTT
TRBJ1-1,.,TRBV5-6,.,CASSLRPRVGTEAFF,TGTGCCAGCAGCTTGAGGCCCAGGGTAGGCACTGAAGCTTTCTTT
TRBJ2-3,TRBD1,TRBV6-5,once,CASSYSDRGYTDTQYF,TGTGCCAGCAGTTACTCCGACAGGGGCTACACAGACACGCAGTATTTT
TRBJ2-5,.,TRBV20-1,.,CSAVGNQETQYF,TGCAGTGCTGTTGGGAACCAAGAGACCCAGTACTTC
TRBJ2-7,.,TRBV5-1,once,CASSTPSRDEQYF,TGCGCCAGCAGCACTCCTAGTAGGGACGAGCAGTACTTC
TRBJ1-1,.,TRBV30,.,CAWSPLNTEAFF,TGTGCCTGGAGTCCTTTAAACACTGAAGCTTTCTTT
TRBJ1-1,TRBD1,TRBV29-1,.,CSVSGQGGTEAFF,TGCAGCGTTTCAGGACAGGGAGGGACTGAAGCTTTCTTT
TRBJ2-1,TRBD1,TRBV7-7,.,CASSLAQDRDLFF,TGTGCTAGCAGCTTAGCCCAAGACAGGGACCTGTTCTTC
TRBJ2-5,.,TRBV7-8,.,CASARTEKAETQYF,TGTGCCAGTGCAAGGACGGAAAAGGCTGAGACCCAGTACTTC
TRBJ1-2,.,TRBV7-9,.,CASSPLAGLGYGYTF,TGTGCCAGCAGCCCTCTTGCGGGGCTGGGCTATGGCTACACCTTC
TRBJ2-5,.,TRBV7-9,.,CASSIDQRTQYF,TGTGCCAGCAGCATTGATCAGCGGACCCAGTACTTC
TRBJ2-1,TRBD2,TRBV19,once,CASKVPGLANEQFF,TGTGCCAGTAAGGTACCGGGACTAGCTAATGAGCAGTTCTTC
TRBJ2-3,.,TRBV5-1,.,CASSGVITDTQYF,TGCGCCAGCAGCGGGGTTATCACAGATACGCAGTATTTT
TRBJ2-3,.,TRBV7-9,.,CAAGTSTDTQYF,TGTGCCGCCGGGACTAGCACAGATACGCAGTATTTT
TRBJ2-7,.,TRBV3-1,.,CASSQDDRYEQYF,TGTGCCAGCAGCCAAGATGATCGCTACGAGCAGTACTTC
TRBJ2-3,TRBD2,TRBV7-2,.,CASSLRLAGAGTQYF,TGTGCCAGCAGCTTACGGCTAGCGGGGGCGGGTACGCAGTATTTT
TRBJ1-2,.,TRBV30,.,CAWSVLRGAYGYTF,TGTGCCTGGAGTGTACTCCGGGGAGCCTATGGCTACACCTTC
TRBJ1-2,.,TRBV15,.,CATGAAPHDGYTF,TGTGCCACCGGAGCGGCCCCCCACGATGGCTACACCTTC